This T cell receptor beta chain was identified in a study of preoperative IRX-2 immunotherapy in early breast cancer. The CDR3 has 14 residues. The J segment lost 8 bases and the V segment lost 2 bases, leaving 4 bases of the junction unmatched. Germline CDR1 is MDHEN and CDR2 is SYDVKM. Treatment here: preoperative locoregional IRX-2 cytokine immunotherapy. The protocol was immunoSEQ multiplex PCR, while the TCRdb copy is restricted to in-frame clones and leaves out a portion. Of 90,000 to 100,000 clones listed, just over 85% are singletons. The rearrangement links TRBV28 to TRBJ2-1, with 9 bases matching TRBD2. The sequencing used tumor tissue, collected after IRX-2 immunotherapy. This clonotype originated in a human donor with breast cancer. The CDR3 protein is CASSLSGGFHEQFF. The CDR3, as DNA: TGTGCCAGCAGTTTAAGCGGGGGGTTCCATGAGCAGTTCTTC.